The clone carrying this T cell receptor (beta chain) was detected a few times. Its antigen is unknown. The data were obtained in a study of T cells after posttransplantation cyclophosphamide. Here immunoSEQ multiplex PCR was the method, and the copy in TCRdb shows in-frame clones only, minus some. Singletons are absent from the sample, which has around 25,000 clones. The study, taken as a whole, reports: After PTCy, TRB diversity resembled that of CNI/methotrexate controls. Donor-recipient repertoire similarity was low at 1-2 months, rising over year one.

This CDR3 has 14 residues. Trimming shortened V by 4 bases and J by 4 bases, and 17 bases separated the two germline ends. Germline assignment: CDR1 GTSNPN and CDR2 SVGIG (reference sequence). Peripheral blood was collected from the related graft donor on the marrow donation day. This sequence was found in a woman aged 55-70 years in good health, CMV-negative, and a related stem cell transplant donor. V gene TRBV30 combines with J gene TRBJ2-7; maybe TRBD1 (7 bases). The sequenced sample was PBMCs. Here the CDR3 reads CAWTTRGEMYEQYF. The CDR3 DNA sequence: TGTGCCTGGACCACCAGGGGGGAGATGTACGAGCAGTACTTC.